This entry lists 22 T cell receptor beta chains sequenced from one sample in a study of shared clonotypes between healthy human individuals. The protocol was immunoSEQ multiplex PCR, while the TCRdb copy is restricted to in-frame clones and leaves out a portion. This sample has some 2,500,000 clones, with under 95% found just once. The sample taken for sequencing was naive CD4+ T cells from PBMCs. As for subset: CD45RA+ positively selected. Receptors originate from a man between 18 and 35 years old in good health. Some clones in this sample may be carry-over from other donors' samples.

The chain recombines TRBV18 with TRBJ1-4; 7 nucleotides align to TRBD1. The CDR3 runs 16 residues. The junction had 12 bases not matched to a gene; V was cut back by 6 bases and J by 5 bases. Germline V gene lookup returns CDR1 KGHSH and CDR2 LQKENI. The CDR3, as DNA: TGTGCCAGCTCCCAAGACCCGGGACAGCTCAATGAAAAACTGTTTTTT. Its protein is CASSQDPGQLNEKLFF.

V is TRBV19 and J is TRBJ2-3; D unresolved. CDR3 length: 12 residues. V lost 10 bases to trimming and J lost 3 bases, with 11 bases between them. CDR1 LNHDA and CDR2 SQIVND come from the germline V gene (reference sequence). In DNA, the CDR3 is TGTGCCACCGCCGCGGCAACAGATACGCAGTATTTT. Encoded protein: CATAAATDTQYF.

This chain connects TRBV5-1 to TRBJ1-4; TRBD1 agrees at 7 bases. The CDR3 consists of 19 residues. CDR1 is SGHRS and CDR2 is YFSETQ in the germline V gene. Unmatched junction bases numbered 22, after V lost 4 bases and J lost 7 bases. The CDR3 bases are TGCGCCAGCAGCCCACGGAAAAAATTAGAGGGGGCGCGAGGTGAAAAACTGTTTTTT. Protein product: CASSPRKKLEGARGEKLFF.

Worth noting for this clone: In the same sample, other DNA sequences code for this CDR3. The V call is TRBV29-1, the J call TRBJ2-7; D remains unclear. From germline, CDR1 is SQVTM and CDR2 ANQGSEA. This CDR3 contains 12 residues. V lost 4 bases, J lost 1 base, and 8 bases lay in between. DNA for the CDR3: TGCAGCGTTGTAAGGGATTCCTACGAGCAGTACTTC. Residues: CSVVRDSYEQYF.

The chain recombines TRBV2 with TRBJ2-7; 14 positions match TRBD2. The CDR3 spans 15 residues. Germline V lookup: CDR1 SNHLY, CDR2 FYNNEI. V trimming: 5 bases; J trimming: 2 bases; junction bases outside the gene matches: 2. CDR3 protein: CASSPGLAGAYEQYF. DNA for the CDR3: TGTGCCAGCAGTCCGGGACTAGCGGGGGCCTACGAGCAGTACTTC.

V and J are TRBV6-1 and TRBJ2-5; D ambiguous. The CDR3 totals 12 residues. From germline, CDR1 is MNHNS and CDR2 SASEGT. V was shortened by 7 bases and J by 1 base, with 7 bases between the two germline ends. CDR3 amino acids: CASKGSQETQYF. DNA of the CDR3: TGTGCCAGCAAAGGGTCCCAAGAGACCCAGTACTTC.

This chain joins TRBV7-2 and TRBJ1-5, with a weak D call TRBD1 (6 bases). This CDR3 contains 15 residues. Between the trimmed V and J ends, which lost 1 base and 5 bases, there was a span of 12 bases. Germline V gene sequence: CDR1 SGHTA, CDR2 FQGNSA. CDR3 sequence (DNA): TGTGCCAGCAGCTTAGATAGGGCAGGGGATCAGCCCCAGCATTTT. It translates to CASSLDRAGDQPQHF.

The V call is TRBV15, the J call TRBJ2-1; 10 bases map to TRBD1. The CDR3 sequence is 16 residues long. V dropped 0 bases and J dropped 8; count of bases not matched to a gene: 7. Looked up from germline, CDR1 is LNHNV and CDR2 is YYDKDF (reference sequence). The CDR3 protein is CATSRDLRTGGYEQFF. Here the CDR3 DNA reads TGTGCCACCAGCAGAGATCTAAGGACAGGGGGTTATGAGCAGTTCTTC.

The rearrangement uses TRBV9 and TRBJ2-2, with D hard to call. Germline CDR1 and CDR2: SGDLS and YYNGEE. Trimming removed 0 bases at V and 6 bases at J, with 9 bases between. The CDR3 consists of 14 residues. CDR3 residues: CASSVGQPPGELFF. In DNA, the CDR3 is TGTGCCAGCAGCGTAGGGCAGCCCCCCGGGGAGCTGTTTTTT.

The chain recombines TRBV7-2 with TRBJ2-5; a possible D gene is TRBD2 (6 bases). V was pared by 4 bases and J by 7 bases, with 19 bases between. CDR3 length: 15 residues. Germline assignment: CDR1 SGHTA and CDR2 FQGNSA. For the CDR3, the DNA is TGTGCCAGCAGCTGGGGACTGATGGCCGATGTGACCCAGTACTTC. This encodes CASSWGLMADVTQYF. The whole variable domain, filled in from reference TRBV7-2 and TRBJ2-5, reads GAGVSQSPSNKVTEKGKDVELRCDPISGHTALYWYRQSLGQGLEFLIYFQGNSAPDKSGLPSDRFSAERTGGSVSTLTIQRTQQEDSAVYLCASSWGLMADVTQYFGPGTRLLVL.

The gene calls are TRBV5-6 and TRBJ1-2, with no clear D. The germline gives CDR1 SGHDT, CDR2 YYEEEE. The length of the CDR3 is 14 residues. Trimming took off 2 bases at V and 0 bases at J, with 8 bases between the two ends. CDR3 amino acids: CASSFAGTNYGYTF. The CDR3 coding sequence is TGTGCCAGCAGCTTTGCCGGGACTAACTATGGCTACACCTTC.

The V call is TRBV15, the J call TRBJ2-7, with D unresolved. The CDR3 totals 14 residues. V was pared by 1 base and J by 4 bases, with 11 bases between. Looked up from germline, CDR1 is LNHNV and CDR2 is YYDKDF (reference sequence). For the CDR3, the DNA is TGTGCCACCAGCAGAGGGGCGCCGGTATACGAGCAGTACTTC. Residues: CATSRGAPVYEQYF.

As for this clone: Other DNA sequences in the same sample also yield this CDR3. This chain joins TRBV7-9 and TRBJ2-7; 9 nucleotides line up with TRBD2. The CDR3 totals 14 residues. The V gene end was trimmed by 5 bases and the J gene end by 1 base; junction bases not matched to a gene: 3. Germline loops: CDR1 SEHNR, CDR2 FQNEAQ (reference sequence). The CDR3 sequence is CASSSSGSSYEQYF. CDR3 DNA: TGTGCCAGCAGCAGTAGCGGGAGTTCCTACGAGCAGTACTTC. Looking up the rest from reference TRBV7-9 and TRBJ2-7 gives the full variable domain: DTGVSQNPRHKITKRGQNVTFRCDPISEHNRLYWYRQTLGQGPEFLTYFQNEAQLEKSRLLSDRFSAERPKGSFSTLEIQRTEQGDSAMYLCASSSSGSSYEQYFGPGTRLTVT.

The sample holds one count of this clone. This sequence joins TRBV6-5 and TRBJ2-3; D is undetermined. CDR3 size: 13 residues. Germline-derived CDR1 and CDR2 are MNHEY and SVGAGI. V was pared by 6 bases and J by 1 base, with 8 bases between. CDR3 sequence: CASRRDGTDTQYF. The DNA of the CDR3 is TGTGCCAGCAGGCGCGACGGCACAGATACGCAGTATTTT.

On this clone: Other DNA variants within this sample encode the same CDR3. The chain is built from TRBV2 and TRBJ1-5, with D unclear. Germline V gene lookup returns CDR1 SNHLY and CDR2 FYNNEI. The CDR3 consists of 13 residues. Between the trimmed V and J ends, which lost 3 bases and 1 base, there was a span of 4 bases. As DNA, the CDR3 is TGTGCCAGCAGTGAGGGAAGCAATCAGCCCCAGCATTTT. It is translated as CASSEGSNQPQHF.

The table lists this clone with a count of one. This chain uses TRBV20-1 with TRBJ2-4; D gene unclear. Germline CDR1 and CDR2: DFQATT and SNEGSKA (reference sequence). CDR3 length: 10 amino acids. CDR3 coding DNA: TGCAGCGCAACCCGGGACATTCAGTACTTC. Its protein product is CSATRDIQYF.

The V call is TRBV10-3, the J call TRBJ2-1, with D unresolved. Germline V gives CDR1 ENHRY, CDR2 SYGVKD. The CDR3 extends over 14 amino acids. The V gene lost 5 bases and the J gene lost 3 bases, with 11 bases spanning the gap. CDR3 sequence: CAISNFGDYNEQFF. The DNA for the CDR3 is TGTGCCATCAGTAACTTTGGGGACTACAATGAGCAGTTCTTC.

On this clone itself: The same CDR3 also results from other DNA sequences found in this sample. The V call is TRBV4-1, the J call TRBJ2-7, with a possible D match to TRBD1 (7 bases). The CDR3 length is 14 residues. V shed 1 base and J shed 3 bases, with 10 bases lying between them. The germline V gene has CDR1 MGHRA and CDR2 YSYEKL. CDR3 sequence: CASSQAGGGYEQYF. In DNA form, the CDR3 reads TGCGCCAGCAGCCAAGCAGGGGGAGGCTACGAGCAGTACTTC.

The chain carries TRBV5-1 and TRBJ2-7, with D perhaps matching TRBD1 or TRBD2 (7 bases each). CDR1 is SGHRS, CDR2 YFSETQ, per germline. V was clipped by 0 bases and J by 6 bases, with 16 bases between them. There are 15 residues in the CDR3. The CDR3 DNA reads as TGCGCCAGCAGCTTGGTAGCAGGGGGGGTCCGCGAGCAGTACTTC. Translated: CASSLVAGGVREQYF. Drawing the rest from reference TRBV5-1 and TRBJ2-7, the complete variable domain is KAGVTQTPRYLIKTRGQQVTLSCSPISGHRSVSWYQQTPGQGLQFLFEYFSETQRNKGNFPGRFSGRQFSNSRSEMNVSTLELGDSALYLCASSLVAGGVREQYFGPGTRLTVT.

In regard to this clone: Relative to the germline gene, one junction end is altered; a read error may explain this. This chain links TRBV2 with TRBJ2-5, with D perhaps matching TRBD2 (7 bases). The CDR3 sequence is 14 residues long. CDR1 is SNHLY and CDR2 is FYNNEI in the germline V gene. The CDR3 spells CASREGGASQTQYF. The CDR3 nucleotides are TGTGCCAGCAGAGAAGGGGGGGCGTCTCAGACCCAGTACTTC. Using reference TRBV2 and TRBJ2-5 for the parts outside the CDR3, the full variable domain is EPEVTQTPSHQVTQMGQEVILRCVPISNHLYFYWYRQILGQKVEFLVSFYNNEISEKSEIFDDQFSVERPDGSNFTLKIRSTKLEDSAMYFCASREGGASQTQYFGPGTRLLVL.

With respect to this clone: Other DNA sequences in this sample translate to the same CDR3. CDR3: CASSFRDEQYF. Here the CDR3 DNA reads TGTGCCAGCAGCTTTCGGGACGAGCAGTACTTC. The rearrangement links TRBV7-9 to TRBJ2-7; D gene unclear. The CDR3 has 11 amino acids. Germline CDR1 SEHNR, CDR2 FQNEAQ (reference sequence). Trimming stripped 3 bases from V and 5 bases from J, with 5 bases between.

The table lists this clone with a count of one. This chain uses TRBV18 with TRBJ2-1; no clear D. The CDR3 extends over 14 amino acids. With 6 bases removed from V and 7 bases from J, the gap between germline ends came to 16 bases. The germline gives CDR1 KGHSH, CDR2 LQKENI. DNA for the CDR3: TGTGCCAGCTCTCGTCTCCCCGTGACTAATGAGCAGTTCTTC. Encoded protein: CASSRLPVTNEQFF. Combining the CDR3 with reference TRBV18 and TRBJ2-1 gives the whole variable domain NAGVMQNPRHLVRRRGQEARLRCSPMKGHSHVYWYRQLPEEGLKFMVYLQKENIIDESGMPKERFSAEFPKEGPSILRIQQVVRGDSAAYFCASSRLPVTNEQFFGPGTRLTVL.